This T cell receptor (beta chain) was identified during a study of blood T cell repertoires in COVID-19. Across the study: COVID-19 samples from acute and convalescent phases originated in the United States, Italy and Spain. The analysed material was cDNA or gDNA that came from T cells, B-cell-depleted T cells, or PBMCs.

Source study methods: Reference gene primer amplification in the assay estimated nucleated cell counts. Clones were read by immunoSEQ multiplex PCR, and TCRdb kept only the in-frame ones, dropping some. V, J and clone size reflect that table, while D and trimming were determined from the DNA. The table lists some 150,000 clones, about 86% of them singletons. The receptor was isolated from a woman aged 55-75 years with acute or convalescent COVID-19. Sequenced material: peripheral blood.

The DNA of the CDR3 is TGTGCCAGCAGTGACTCCCCGGGTGGCGTCCTCCGTGGCTACACCTTC. This gives the protein CASSDSPGGVLRGYTF. The chain joins TRBV6-4 to TRBJ1-2; no clear D gene. V was pared by 0 bases and J by 7 bases, with 18 bases between. The CDR3 is 16 residues long. Germline CDR1 reads MRHNA; CDR2 reads SNTAGT.